The next 16 T cell receptor beta chains were all read from a single sample in a study of blood T cells in healthy people across ages. Using a J-beta primer mix together with a sample-barcoded 5' primer, a second PCR was run for roughly 6 to 11 cycles. TCRdb ran MiXCR on the 5' RACE reads and lists one entry per CDR3 protein. The sample shows hundreds of thousands of distinct CDR3 sequences, about half of them seen only once. Sequenced sample: blood. These receptors originate from a woman aged 60-75 years in good health.

The V gene is TRBV4-3, the J gene TRBJ1-5; D ambiguous. Germline CDR1 reads LGHNA; CDR2 reads YSLEER. The CDR3 extends over 13 amino acids. The V and J ends lost 1 base and 10 bases respectively, with 11 bases between them. CDR3 nucleotide sequence: TGCGCCAGCAGCCAAGGCCCCTATGATCCCCAGCATTTT. Translating gives CASSQGPYDPQHF.

This rearrangement joins TRBV6-2 or TRBV6-3 to TRBJ2-1; D perhaps matches TRBD2 (6 bases). The CDR3 is 14 residues long. Trimming shortened V by 8 bases and J by 1 base, and 12 bases separated the two germline ends. The germline V gene encodes CDR1 MNHEY and CDR2 SVGEGT. CDR3 coding DNA: TGTGCCAGCGTGGCGGGGTCTTCCTACAATGAGCAGTTCTTC. Translating gives CASVAGSSYNEQFF.

The CDR3 bases are TGCGCCAGCAGCCAAGATCTGCCGGACAGGGAGTGCAATCAGCCCCAGCATTTT. Protein product: CASSQDLPDRECNQPQHF. The chain links TRBV4-3 to TRBJ1-5; 8 bases are a match to TRBD1. The CDR3 sequence is 18 residues long. V trimming: 0 bases; J trimming: 2 bases; junction bases outside the gene matches: 9. Germline lookup yields CDR1 LGHNA and CDR2 YSLEER.

V and J are TRBV30 and TRBJ2-7, with TRBD1 matching over 7 bases. Germline V gene data show CDR1 as GTSNPN and CDR2 as SVGIG (reference sequence). CDR3 size: 13 residues. With 5 bases clipped from V and 5 bases from J, the junction kept 9 bases outside the gene matches. CDR3 sequence: CAWGGQIIDEQYF. The CDR3 nucleotides are TGTGCCTGGGGGGGACAGATTATTGACGAGCAGTACTTC.

This clonotype showed up just a few times. The chain recombines TRBV20-1 with TRBJ2-1; 9 positions match TRBD2. Germline-derived CDR1 and CDR2 are DFQATT and SNEGSKA (reference sequence). The CDR3 has 12 residues. V trimming: 6 bases; J trimming: 10 bases; junction bases outside the gene matches: 7. CDR3 nucleotide sequence: TGCAGTGCCTCAGGACTAGCGCGGGAGCAGTTCTTC. This codes for CSASGLAREQFF.

The chain is built from TRBV5-1 and TRBJ2-7, with 9 positions matching TRBD1. The ends lost 0 bases at V and 7 bases at J; junction bases unmatched: 11. Germline V CDR1 and CDR2: SGHRS, YFSETQ. The CDR3 is made up of 16 amino acids. The CDR3 DNA reads TGCGCCAGCAGCTTGGTATCGGGACAGGGAGGCAATGAGCAGTACTTC. This codes for CASSLVSGQGGNEQYF.

Only a few counts were recorded for this clonotype. The chain employs TRBV6-2 or TRBV6-3 and TRBJ2-1; TRBD1 matches 11 bases. V trimming: 2 bases; J trimming: 6 bases; junction bases outside the gene matches: 9. The CDR3 runs to 17 residues. Germline V gene lookup returns CDR1 MNHEY and CDR2 SVGEGT. The CDR3 reads CASSYPRAGTGGNEQFF. In DNA, the CDR3 is TGTGCCAGCAGTTACCCCAGAGCCGGGACAGGGGGCAATGAGCAGTTCTTC.

This clonotype was seen a handful of times. The J gene is TRBJ2-1, the V gene TRBV7-8, with TRBD1 matching over 9 bases. Trimming took 9 bases from V and 2 from J; bases not matched to a gene: 8. CDR1 and CDR2 from the germline V gene are SGHVS and FQNEAQ. The length of the CDR3 is 15 residues. CDR3 region: CASLRRTGAYNEQFF. The CDR3, as DNA: TGTGCCAGTTTGCGTCGGACAGGGGCCTACAATGAGCAGTTCTTC.

V usage is TRBV5-1 and J usage is TRBJ1-2; D gene unclear. In germline, CDR1 is SGHRS, CDR2 YFSETQ. The CDR3 covers 15 residues. With 0 bases removed from V and 0 bases from J, the gap between germline ends came to 9 bases. Here the CDR3 reads CASSLDGRANYGYTF. The CDR3, as DNA: TGCGCCAGCAGCTTGGATGGACGAGCTAACTATGGCTACACCTTC.

J is TRBJ1-6 and V is TRBV28; a weak D match, TRBD1 (5 bases). Germline CDR1 MDHEN, CDR2 SYDVKM. This CDR3 has 17 amino acids. Trimming stripped 4 bases from V and 10 bases from J, with 23 bases between. CDR3 sequence (DNA): TGTGCCAGCAGTTCCCCTAACACCGGGACTGGCGGCTCACCCCTCCACTTT. As protein: CASSSPNTGTGGSPLHF.

This clonotype was observed a handful of times. The CDR3 spells CASSLGAQAEQFF. CDR3 nucleotide sequence: TGTGCCAGCAGCTTAGGCGCCCAGGCTGAGCAGTTCTTC. The chain uses TRBV5-6 and TRBJ2-1; D gene uncertain. CDR1 and CDR2 from the germline V gene are SGHDT and YYEEEE. Trimming pared 2 bases from V and 9 bases from J, leaving 12 bases between. This CDR3 spans 13 amino acids.

This clonotype was observed a few times. The chain couples TRBV6-2 or TRBV6-3 to TRBJ2-7; 9 positions match TRBD1. The CDR3 consists of 12 residues. Looked up from germline, CDR1 is MNHEY and CDR2 is SVGEGT. V trimming: 6 bases; J trimming: 6 bases; junction bases outside the gene matches: 3. CDR3 amino acids: CASSRDRVEQYF. The CDR3 nucleotides read TGTGCCAGCAGCCGGGACAGGGTCGAGCAGTACTTC.

This clonotype showed up many times. The chain combines TRBV10-3 with TRBJ2-7; perhaps TRBD1 as D (6 bases). This CDR3 has 12 residues. Germline-derived CDR1 and CDR2 are ENHRY and SYGVKD. Trimming left V 3 bases short and J 3 bases short, with 6 bases between. The CDR3 here is CAISDRGYEQYF. CDR3 nucleotides: TGTGCCATCAGTGACAGGGGCTACGAGCAGTACTTC.

This chain joins TRBV5-1 and TRBJ1-2; 9 bases agree with TRBD1. Trimming removed 0 bases from V and 8 bases from J; junction bases left unmatched: 2. The V gene's germline CDR1 is SGHRS and CDR2 YFSETQ. CDR3 length: 13 residues. CDR3 region: CASSLGTGAGYTF. The CDR3 DNA is TGCGCCAGCAGCTTGGGGACAGGGGCCGGCTACACCTTC.

This chain joins TRBV27 and TRBJ2-1; perhaps TRBD2 as D (6 bases). Germline CDR1 MNHEY, CDR2 SMNVEV (reference sequence). V lost 2 bases and J 7 bases, leaving 18 bases between the germline ends. CDR3 length: 16 residues. The CDR3 loop reads CASSLGGTALQNEQFF. The CDR3 DNA sequence: TGTGCCAGCAGTTTAGGCGGGACCGCCCTACAGAATGAGCAGTTCTTC.

A single count supports this clonotype. V gene TRBV10-3 combines with J gene TRBJ1-5, with 9 positions matching TRBD1. The germline gives CDR1 ENHRY, CDR2 SYGVKD. V trimming: 5 bases; J trimming: 5 bases; junction bases outside the gene matches: 4. CDR3 length: 14 amino acids. The CDR3 reads CAISQQGADQPQHF. Here the CDR3 DNA reads TGTGCCATCAGTCAACAGGGGGCCGATCAGCCCCAGCATTTT.